The 18 T cell receptor beta chains below come from one sample, sequenced in a study of T cell responses to AZD1222 COVID-19 vaccine. Here immunoSEQ multiplex PCR was the method, and the copy in TCRdb shows in-frame clones only, minus some. The repertoire holds 140,000 or so clones, with around nine tenths as singletons. The sequencing used peripheral blood, collected on day 0 of AZD1222 vaccination. These receptor sequences come from an adult in good health.

The chain combines TRBV7-9 with TRBJ2-7; perhaps TRBD1 as D (6 bases). V dropped 5 bases and J dropped 5 bases, with 16 bases sitting between them. CDR3 length equals 14 residues. CDR1 SEHNR and CDR2 FQNEAQ come from the germline V gene (reference sequence). In DNA, the CDR3 is TGTGCCAGCAGCACGACTACAGGGCACCACGAGCAGTACTTC. Translation: CASSTTTGHHEQYF. The variable domain in full, completed from reference TRBV7-9 and TRBJ2-7, reads DTGVSQNPRHKITKRGQNVTFRCDPISEHNRLYWYRQTLGQGPEFLTYFQNEAQLEKSRLLSDRFSAERPKGSFSTLEIQRTEQGDSAMYLCASSTTTGHHEQYFGPGTRLTVT.

This clone was seen a single time. The chain links TRBV5-6 to TRBJ2-1; 10 nucleotides agree with TRBD2. V lost 2 bases, J lost 7 bases, and 6 bases stayed unmatched. CDR3 length: 15 residues. Germline values: CDR1 SGHDT, CDR2 YYEEEE. CDR3 in amino acids: CASSFLTSGLNEQFF. The CDR3 DNA reads as TGTGCCAGCAGCTTCTTGACTAGCGGGTTGAATGAGCAGTTCTTC.

This clone was counted a few times. J is TRBJ2-1 and V is TRBV30, with D unresolved. V gave up 4 bases and J gave up 0 bases, with 13 bases separating them. This CDR3 is 15 amino acids long. The germline CDR1 and CDR2 sequences are GTSNPN and SVGIG (reference sequence). The CDR3 region has the DNA TGTGCCTGGACCCATTCCGAATTCTCCTACAATGAGCAGTTCTTC. Protein sequence: CAWTHSEFSYNEQFF.

CDR3 in amino acids: CASSYGHTDTQYF. In nucleotides, the CDR3 is TGCGCCAGCAGCTACGGACACACAGATACGCAGTATTTT. The V gene is TRBV5-1, the J gene TRBJ2-3; D is possibly TRBD1 (5 bases). Germline V gene data show CDR1 as SGHRS and CDR2 as YFSETQ. CDR3 length: 13 residues. The V end lost 3 bases, the J end lost 2 bases, and 7 bases lay between the germline ends.

This clone was counted a single time. V usage is TRBV15 and J usage is TRBJ2-6; D not resolved. CDR1 is LNHNV, CDR2 YYDKDF, per germline (reference sequence). This CDR3 region has 15 residues. The germline V and J ends were trimmed by 0 bases and 0 bases, with 3 bases remaining between them. This CDR3 is CATSREDSGANVLTF. CDR3 nucleotide sequence: TGTGCCACCAGCAGAGAGGACTCTGGGGCCAACGTCCTGACTTTC.

The V gene is TRBV6-6, the J gene TRBJ2-7, with 13 bases aligning to TRBD2. This CDR3 contains 16 residues. CDR1 is MNHNY, CDR2 SVGAGI, per germline (reference sequence). The V gene end was trimmed by 9 bases and the J gene end by 1 base; junction bases not matched to a gene: 9. The CDR3 DNA sequence: TGTGCCAGTTACGGGACTAGCGGGATTTCTTCCTACGAGCAGTACTTC. This sequence encodes CASYGTSGISSYEQYF.

The chain employs TRBV7-2 and TRBJ1-1; TRBD1 agrees at 9 bases. Per the germline V gene, CDR1 is SGHTA and CDR2 is FQGNSA. The trim removed 0 bases at V and 6 bases at J, leaving 8 bases unmatched. This CDR3 has 16 residues. This CDR3 reads CASSLAAGTGSPEAFF. As DNA, the CDR3 is TGTGCCAGCAGCTTAGCGGCCGGGACAGGGTCGCCTGAAGCTTTCTTT. The full variable domain, completed using reference TRBV7-2 and TRBJ1-1, is GAGVSQSPSNKVTEKGKDVELRCDPISGHTALYWYRQSLGQGLEFLIYFQGNSAPDKSGLPSDRFSAERTGGSVSTLTIQRTQQEDSAVYLCASSLAAGTGSPEAFFGQGTRLTVV.

The chain employs TRBV2 and TRBJ1-4, with 9 bases matching TRBD1. The V gene's germline CDR1 is SNHLY and CDR2 FYNNEI. The CDR3 consists of 15 residues. J lost 7 bases, V lost 3 bases, and 6 bases had no gene match. The CDR3 sequence is CASSDSDRGIEKLFF. Here the CDR3 DNA reads TGTGCCAGCAGTGACAGCGACAGGGGGATTGAAAAACTGTTTTTT.

This clone was counted once. The chain is built from TRBV28 and TRBJ1-4; D ambiguous. The CDR3 covers 17 residues. Per germline, CDR1 MDHEN and CDR2 SYDVKM. Trimming cost V 7 bases and J 11 bases, with 29 bases left between them. The CDR3 protein is CASINARTGPGLKKLFF. DNA for the CDR3: TGTGCCAGCATCAACGCTCGGACCGGGCCGGGCTTGAAGAAACTGTTTTTT.

The CDR3 here is CASSYWGGLEQYF. CDR3 coding DNA: TGTGCCAGCAGCTATTGGGGTGGTTTGGAGCAGTACTTC. The V call is TRBV5-4, the J call TRBJ2-7; D gene unclear. V was clipped by 3 bases and J by 7 bases, with 14 bases between them. CDR3 length: 13 residues. Per the germline V gene, CDR1 is SGHNT and CDR2 is YYREEE (reference sequence). The variable domain in full, with the rest retrieved from reference TRBV5-4 and TRBJ2-7, is ETGVTQSPTHLIKTRGQQVTLRCSSQSGHNTVSWYQQALGQGPQFIFQYYREEENGRGNFPPRFSGLQFPNYSSELNVNALELDDSALYLCASSYWGGLEQYFGPGTRLTVT.

The V call is TRBV5-4, the J call TRBJ2-5, with 7 bases lining up with TRBD1. V shed 5 bases, J shed 4 bases, and the junction held 2 bases outside the gene matches. The CDR3 has 12 amino acids. CDR1 is SGHNT, CDR2 YYREEE, per germline (reference sequence). The CDR3 DNA reads as TGTGCCAGCAGAGGGGGCGTAGAGACCCAGTACTTC. Translation gives CASRGGVETQYF.

V and J are TRBV6-5 and TRBJ1-5; no clear D. The V end lost 7 bases, the J end lost 4 bases, and 11 bases lay between the germline ends. Germline V gene sequence: CDR1 MNHEY, CDR2 SVGAGI. CDR3 length: 13 amino acids. Written as DNA, the CDR3 is TGTGCCAGCAAGGGTAAGGGAAATCAGCCCCAGCATTTT. Its translation: CASKGKGNQPQHF.

This chain connects TRBV5-1 to TRBJ1-4; D is undetermined. The CDR3 runs to 16 residues. V lost 0 bases, J lost 4 bases, and 13 bases lay in between. The germline CDR1 and CDR2 sequences are SGHRS and YFSETQ. CDR3 nucleotides: TGCGCCAGCAGCTTGGATCTGGGCCGCGGTAATGAAAAACTGTTTTTT. Amino acid sequence: CASSLDLGRGNEKLFF.

V usage is TRBV6-5 and J usage is TRBJ2-6; D gene unclear. Germline CDR1 MNHEY, CDR2 SVGAGI. This CDR3 has 12 amino acids. Trimming removed 8 bases from V and 8 bases from J, with 10 bases in between. The CDR3 here is CASSSGSNVLTF. DNA for the CDR3: TGTGCCAGCTCTAGTGGTTCCAACGTCCTGACTTTC.

This chain joins TRBV19 and TRBJ1-2; D not certain. The CDR3 is 13 residues long. Between the trimmed V and J ends, which lost 1 base and 10 bases, there was a span of 13 bases. CDR1 and CDR2 from the germline V gene are LNHDA and SQIVND (reference sequence). CDR3: CASSIVGSGNYTF. The DNA for the CDR3 is TGTGCCAGTAGTATAGTAGGATCGGGGAACTACACCTTC.

The chain combines TRBV5-1 with TRBJ2-3; TRBD1 matches at 12 bases. The CDR3 runs to 16 residues. Looked up from germline, CDR1 is SGHRS and CDR2 is YFSETQ. V lost 0 bases to trimming and J lost 10 bases; unmatched junction nucleotides: 9. The CDR3 loop reads CASSLAGTGGADAQYF. CDR3 DNA sequence: TGCGCCAGCAGCTTGGCCGGGACAGGGGGCGCGGATGCGCAGTATTTT.

J is TRBJ2-2 and V is TRBV18; weak D call: TRBD2 (5 bases). The CDR3 contains 16 residues. Trimming removed 2 bases from V and 2 bases from J, with 12 bases in between. In germline, CDR1 is KGHSH, CDR2 LQKENI. The CDR3 protein is CASSPKRERNTGELFF. CDR3 nucleotides: TGTGCCAGCTCACCAAAACGGGAACGAAACACCGGGGAGCTGTTTTTT.

The chain links TRBV5-6 to TRBJ1-1; D is ambiguous. V shed 7 bases and J shed 11 bases, with 24 bases lying between them. The CDR3 loop spans 14 amino acids. Germline V lookup: CDR1 SGHDT, CDR2 YYEEEE. CDR3 DNA: TGTGCCAGCGGCTCACGCCACATGGGAGGGAAGGCTTTCTTT. Protein sequence: CASGSRHMGGKAFF.